The rows below give T cell receptor beta chains drawn from one sample of a study of technical replicates of blood from several donors. The repertoire was sequenced with immunoSEQ multiplex PCR; TCRdb's copy has only in-frame clones and lacks some. The table has under 85,000 clones, around 97% seen once. The sequencing sample was made of T cells isolated from PBMCs. The receptors originated from a human donor in good health. The CDR3 runs from the conserved cysteine through the conserved F or W. D genes are given only for firm matches. Size values are once, few and many counts, or a class for expanded clones, and some rows have none.

j_call,d_call,v_call,clone_size,cdr3_nt,cdr3_aa
TRBJ1-5,TRBD1,TRBV28,-,TGTGCCAGCCGAGACAGGGTTGCTCAGCCCCAGCATTTT,CASRDRVAQPQHF
TRBJ1-6,-,TRBV18,-,TGTGCCAGCTCACCATCCTGGGAGGGATCACCCCTCCACTTT,CASSPSWEGSPLHF
TRBJ2-3,-,TRBV5-6,-,TGTGCCAGCGGGGCGCGGATCACAGATACGCAGTATTTT,CASGARITDTQYF
TRBJ1-4,TRBD1,TRBV7-2,-,TGTGCCAGCAGCACCCCCGGGACAGCTGAAAAACTGTTTTTT,CASSTPGTAEKLFF
TRBJ1-5,-,TRBV2,once,TGTGCCAGCAGTGAGGCCGATTTCAATCAGCCCCAGCATTTT,CASSEADFNQPQHF
TRBJ2-2,TRBD1,TRBV5-1,-,TGCGCCAGCACGGGGACAGGGGGATTGGCCGGGGAGCTGTTTTTT,CASTGTGGLAGELFF
TRBJ1-6,-,TRBV30,-,TGTGCCTGGAATCTCCTCGGCGGGGAATCACCCCTCCACTTT,CAWNLLGGESPLHF
TRBJ1-4,-,TRBV5-1,-,TGCGCCAGCAGCTTGGGGACAGCCAATCGCAATGAAAAACTGTTTTTT,CASSLGTANRNEKLFF
TRBJ1-1,-,TRBV6-6,-,TGTGCCAGCACTATCGTTTTGACAGGCGAAGCTTTCTTT,CASTIVLTGEAFF
TRBJ1-2,-,TRBV29-1,-,TGCAGCGTTGATATTCCTCTCGCGCCCTATGGCTACACCTTC,CSVDIPLAPYGYTF
TRBJ1-5,-,TRBV7-8,-,TGTGCCAGCAGCTTAGGACAGGACGGCGGGCCCCAGCATTTT,CASSLGQDGGPQHF
TRBJ1-1,TRBD1,TRBV6-5,once,TGTGCCAGCAGTTACGACAGGGGTAAGACGGCTTTCTTT,CASSYDRGKTAFF
TRBJ2-7,-,TRBV5-1,-,TGCGCCAGCAGCTTGGGAGCGGGCCCCTCCTACGAGCAGTACTTC,CASSLGAGPSYEQYF
TRBJ2-5,TRBD2,TRBV7-9,-,TGTGCCAGCAGCTTAGGCTCTAGCGGGACGGCAGAGACCCAGTACTTC,CASSLGSSGTAETQYF
TRBJ1-5,TRBD1,TRBV4-1,medium-sized,TGCGCCAGCAGCCAAGATGGGGACAGCTATAGCAATCAGCCCCAGCATTTT,CASSQDGDSYSNQPQHF
TRBJ2-3,TRBD1,TRBV29-1,-,TGCAGCCTTGCCTTCCAGGGGGTAACAGATACGCAGTATTTT,CSLAFQGVTDTQYF